A selection of T cell receptor beta chains follows, all from one sample in a study of Ad26.COV2.S vaccination and SARS-CoV-2 variants. TCRdb keeps only in-frame clones here, not all; method: immunoSEQ multiplex PCR. Of some 390,000 clones in the sample, about nine tenths were seen once. The specimen comprised peripheral blood, sampled in a trial of Ad26.COV2.S vaccine versus placebo. These TCRs come from a person aged 18-60 years who received the Ad26.COV2.S COVID-19 vaccine or a placebo. CDR3s include the opening cysteine and the closing phenylalanine or tryptophan.

TRBV4-1	TRBJ1-3	CASSQPRESGNTIYF
TRBV4-2	TRBJ2-2	CASSLGLSGELFF
TRBV7-6	TRBJ1-1	CASSPGAGPVRGAFF
TRBV2	TRBJ1-1	CATAQGETDLVSFF
TRBV28	TRBJ2-7	CASRTTSGGPFGYEQYF
TRBV5-6	TRBJ2-6	CASSLYRTPSGANVLTF
TRBV3-1/TRBV3-2	TRBJ2-5	CASSQDLAGTQETQYF
TRBV12-5	TRBJ2-7	CASGFDLNMATYEQYF
TRBV5-4	TRBJ2-7	CASSLAETGSYEQYF
TRBV6-5	TRBJ1-3	CASSYNLGQTGNTIYF
TRBV28	TRBJ1-5	CASSSRTDNQPQHF
TRBV6-5	TRBJ1-6	CATPGTAKYSPLHF
TRBV29-1	TRBJ2-7	CSVEDPGGARDEQYF
TRBV5-8	TRBJ2-5	CASSLSRETQYF
TRBV11-3	TRBJ1-1	CASSLDPLTEAFF
TRBV5-1	TRBJ2-1	CASSPLAGGAYEQFF
TRBV7-9	TRBJ1-2	CASSLAETPVSDGYTF
TRBV19	TRBJ1-4	CASSRPNEKLFF
TRBV5-6	TRBJ1-4	CASSLGLGKLFF
TRBV18	TRBJ1-6	CASSYRGFNSPLHF
TRBV19	TRBJ2-3	CAPRAGGPDTQYF
TRBV30	TRBJ1-1	CAWSVGTEAFF
TRBV7-2	TRBJ1-5	CASSAFGNQPQHF
TRBV12-3/TRBV12-4	TRBJ1-2	CASSPDRGYGYTF
TRBV5-1	TRBJ1-3	CASSLGTGTSGNTIYF
TRBV25-1	TRBJ1-3	CASGARDRVSGNTIYF
TRBV11-3	TRBJ2-1	CASSHRPADNEQFF
TRBV6-5	TRBJ1-4	CASSYSGEEKLFF
TRBV27	TRBJ1-2	CASGKGTGNDYTF
TRBV6-6	TRBJ2-7	CASSQPSGGSYEQYF
TRBV11-2	TRBJ2-7	CASSLDRGYEQYF
TRBV3-1/TRBV3-2	TRBJ1-2	CASSQESRDGGYTF
TRBV5-1	TRBJ1-2	CASRAGTESGYTF
TRBV10-3	TRBJ2-3	CAISERGGSTDTQYF
TRBV12-3/TRBV12-4	TRBJ2-2	CASRPVGPGELFF
TRBV7-7	TRBJ2-2	CASSSLPGQGVDTGELFF
TRBV7-9	TRBJ1-3	CASSLARADSGNTIYF
TRBV18	TRBJ1-3	CASLPTGELNTIYF
TRBV19	TRBJ1-1	CASRLQMNTEAFF
TRBV11-2	TRBJ1-2	CASSLKPLTVYGYTF
TRBV12-3/TRBV12-4	TRBJ1-2	CASSSLQGHGYTF
TRBV19	TRBJ1-5	CASSIDKGNQPQHF
TRBV5-1	TRBJ2-3	CASSRSLEGTQYF
TRBV14	TRBJ1-2	CASSQDWENYGYTF
TRBV11-2	TRBJ2-5	CASSFSWERGPQETQYF
TRBV18	TRBJ2-6	CASSQGLSGANVLTF
TRBV6-5	TRBJ2-1	CAARTSGVDEQFF
TRBV2	TRBJ2-7	CASEQGPYEQYF
TRBV10-3	TRBJ1-1	CAISEYRGETEAFF
TRBV6-2/TRBV6-3	TRBJ2-7	CASSYRSQRGAVYEQYF
TRBV6-4	TRBJ2-2	CASSDVTGGGELFF
TRBV5-5	TRBJ2-5	CASSLAGLETQYF
TRBV7-2	TRBJ1-5	CASSTISTGNQPQHF